These 8 T cell receptor beta chains were sequenced from one sample in a study of blood T cell repertoires in COVID-19. Libraries were prepared by immunoSEQ multiplex PCR; TCRdb keeps only in-frame clonotypes and omits some of them. Of around 70,000 clones listed, around 86% were seen once; the top ten hold approximately 10%. The source material was peripheral blood. Every receptor here comes from a woman under 30 with acute or convalescent COVID-19.

V usage is TRBV9 and J usage is TRBJ2-2; D ambiguous. V was shortened by 0 bases and J by 6 bases, with 6 bases between the two germline ends. The CDR3 has 13 amino acids. Germline V gene sequence: CDR1 SGDLS, CDR2 YYNGEE. Here the CDR3 DNA reads TGTGCCAGCAGCGTAGTAGTTCCCGGGGAGCTGTTTTTT. Residues: CASSVVVPGELFF.

The chain carries TRBV28 and TRBJ2-7, with a weak D call TRBD2 (7 bases). Germline CDR1 is MDHEN and CDR2 is SYDVKM. Trimming took off 8 bases at V and 4 bases at J, with 15 bases between the two ends. This CDR3 contains 13 residues. The CDR3 DNA is TGTGCCAGCGGCGGGGGCCCCTCTTACGAGCAGTACTTC. Protein sequence: CASGGGPSYEQYF.

The rearrangement joins TRBV6-2 or TRBV6-3 to TRBJ1-5; D remains unclear. Germline V lookup: CDR1 MNHEY, CDR2 SVGEGT. This CDR3 has 13 residues. Trimming removed 5 bases from V and 6 bases from J, with 11 bases in between. CDR3 sequence: CASSTRSGQPQHF. The CDR3 nucleotides read TGTGCCAGCAGTACTAGGAGCGGTCAGCCCCAGCATTTT.

V and J are TRBV10-2 and TRBJ1-5, with D uncertain. V lost 0 bases and J lost 3, with 6 bases in between. This CDR3 region has 14 residues. CDR1 is WSHSY and CDR2 is SAAADI in the germline V gene. The chain's CDR3 is CASSESSPNQPQHF. DNA of the CDR3: TGCGCCAGCAGTGAGTCTAGCCCCAATCAGCCCCAGCATTTT.

This chain connects TRBV6-5 to TRBJ1-1, with D possibly matching TRBD1 (6 bases). V gave up 6 bases and J gave up 12 bases, with 14 bases separating them. The germline V gene has CDR1 MNHEY and CDR2 SVGAGI. The CDR3 runs to 11 residues. Here the CDR3 reads CASSTTGQTFF. CDR3 bases: TGTGCCAGCAGCACGACAGGTCAAACTTTCTTT.

The rearrangement links TRBV25-1 to TRBJ1-1; D ambiguous. The germline V gene encodes CDR1 MGHDK and CDR2 SYGVNS. CDR3 length: 15 residues. Deletions cut 2 bases from V and 0 bases from J, with 10 bases between. CDR3 nucleotide sequence: TGTGCCAGCAGTGAAGCGGGTAAAATGAACACTGAAGCTTTCTTT. Translated, it gives CASSEAGKMNTEAFF.

The chain carries TRBV29-1 and TRBJ2-7, with 9 bases aligning to TRBD2. The CDR3 contains 14 residues. Germline V gene sequence: CDR1 SQVTM, CDR2 ANQGSEA. V lost 3 bases and J lost 9; bases outside the gene matches: 12. Written as DNA, the CDR3 is TGCAGCGTTGAGATAGGCGGGAGGGCCGTAGGGCAGTACTTC. Its translation is CSVEIGGRAVGQYF.

This clone was recorded only once. The rearrangement joins TRBV2 to TRBJ1-2; 7 bases align to TRBD1. This CDR3 spans 13 amino acids. Germline V CDR1 and CDR2: SNHLY, FYNNEI. Germline trimming cut 6 bases from V and 4 bases from J; bases unmatched to any gene: 5. This CDR3 is CASRTGTAYGYTF. The CDR3 DNA is TGTGCCAGCAGGACCGGGACAGCCTATGGCTACACCTTC. The whole variable domain, remainder taken from reference TRBV2 and TRBJ1-2, is EPEVTQTPSHQVTQMGQEVILRCVPISNHLYFYWYRQILGQKVEFLVSFYNNEISEKSEIFDDQFSVERPDGSNFTLKIRSTKLEDSAMYFCASRTGTAYGYTFGSGTRLTVV.